The 29 T cell receptor beta chains given below trace back to one sample, sequenced in a study of tumor-infiltrating lymphocytes in oesophageal squamous cell carcinoma. A single record per CDR3 protein comes from TCRdb applying MiXCR to the PCR reads. Of over 10,000 distinct CDR3 sequences in the sample, around 60% were seen once. Sequenced: esophageal tumor tissue. These TCRs come from a female donor with esophageal squamous cell carcinoma.

The CDR3 region is CASSQSPGSGTDTQYF. The CDR3 bases are TGTGCCAGCAGCCAATCGCCGGGAAGTGGCACAGATACGCAGTATTTT. The V call is TRBV7-2, the J call TRBJ2-3; TRBD2 is a possible D gene (5 bases). The CDR3 is 16 residues long. Germline CDR1 SGHTA, CDR2 FQGNSA. V dropped 5 bases and J dropped 1 base, with 16 bases sitting between them.

The rearrangement uses TRBV6-1 and TRBJ2-3, with TRBD2 matching 8 bases. Trimming at V came to 7 bases and at J to 3 bases, leaving 6 bases not matched to a gene. The CDR3 is made up of 14 amino acids. CDR1 is MNHNS, CDR2 SASEGT, per germline. Here the CDR3 reads CASKDSGTTDTQYF. In DNA, the CDR3 is TGTGCCAGCAAAGATAGCGGGACTACAGATACGCAGTATTTT.

V gene TRBV28 combines with J gene TRBJ1-5; D is undetermined. V shed 1 base and J shed 5 bases, with 6 bases lying between them. The CDR3 is 13 residues long. Germline V gene sequence: CDR1 MDHEN, CDR2 SYDVKM. The CDR3 nucleotides read TGTGCCAGCAGTTTATCAGCTTATCAGCCCCAGCATTTT. This encodes CASSLSAYQPQHF.

Worth noting for this clonotype: At one end the junction does not follow the germline gene, possibly because of a read error. V and J are TRBV7-6 and TRBJ2-5, with D possibly TRBD2 on 5 matching bases. The CDR3 covers 14 residues. CDR1 is SGHVS, CDR2 FNYEAQ, per germline. The CDR3 DNA sequence: TGTGCTAGCAGCTCTACGGGGTATCAAGAGACCCAGTACTTC. Protein product: CASSSTGYQETQYF.

The genes are TRBV7-4 and TRBJ2-1; D unresolved. The last part of the DNA fits TRBJ2-7 better; the J call may be wrong. This CDR3 region has 15 residues. Looked up from germline, CDR1 is SGHVT and CDR2 is SQSDAQ. The CDR3 region has the DNA TGTGCCAGCAGCTTTACATGGAGCTCCTACAATGAGCAGTACTTC. As protein: CASSFTWSSYNEQYF.

This chain links TRBV6-1 with TRBJ2-5, with 11 bases that match TRBD2. The J call is uncertain, as TRBJ2-1 better fits the DNA end. CDR3 length: 15 amino acids. Germline V gives CDR1 MNHNS, CDR2 SASEGT. The chain's CDR3 is CASNIGTSGINEQFF. Written as DNA, the CDR3 is TGTGCCAGCAACATAGGGACTAGCGGAATAAATGAGCAGTTCTTC.

The chain has TRBV7-9 and TRBJ2-3; 10 nucleotides line up with TRBD1. The assigned J gene may be wrong: the sequence end matches TRBJ2-1 better. This CDR3 is 17 amino acids long. Looked up from germline, CDR1 is SEHNR and CDR2 is FQNEAQ (reference sequence). The CDR3 bases are TGTGCCAGGGGAGACAGGGGGCTTGGTAGCGTACACAATGAGCAGTTCTTC. This codes for CARGDRGLGSVHNEQFF.

V gene TRBV2 combines with J gene TRBJ2-7, with a tentative D call TRBD2 (6 bases). Trimming cost V 3 bases and J 0 bases, with 9 bases left between them. The CDR3 extends over 14 amino acids. Germline CDR1 SNHLY, CDR2 FYNNEI. The CDR3 coding sequence is TGTGCCAGCAGTGATCCCGGGAGCTCCTACGAGCAGTACTTC. Residues: CASSDPGSSYEQYF.

J is TRBJ2-5 and V is TRBV28; TRBD1 is a possible D gene (6 bases). Germline CDR1 is MDHEN and CDR2 is SYDVKM. The CDR3 sequence is 14 residues long. Trimming took 4 bases from V and 3 from J, leaving 12 bases between them. CDR3 nucleotides: TGTGCCAGCAGTTCCGGGACATTCAAAGAGACCCAGTACTTC. It codes for CASSSGTFKETQYF.

This chain uses TRBV6-5 with TRBJ2-1; no firm D call. The DNA end favors TRBJ2-5, so the J call may be wrong. CDR1 and CDR2 from the germline V gene are MNHEY and SVGAGI. The CDR3 has 13 amino acids. The CDR3 nucleotides are TGTGCCAGCAGTGCGGTCGCCTCCGAGACCCAGTACTTC. It specifies CASSAVASETQYF.

The genes are TRBV6-1 and TRBJ2-1; 11 nucleotides line up with TRBD2. The end of the DNA fits TRBJ2-7 better, so the J call may be wrong. Looked up from germline, CDR1 is MNHNS and CDR2 is SASEGT. This CDR3 is 15 amino acids long. The CDR3 region has the DNA TGTGCCAGCGAAGGACTAGCGGGTGGCTCCTACGAGCAGTACTTC. Translated: CASEGLAGGSYEQYF.

This clonotype occurred a few times. This likely comes from a read error, as the CDR3 has no conserved phenylalanine or tryptophan at its end. It is unclear where the CDR3 begins or ends on the DNA, so no DNA is shown, and the CDR3 is as TCRdb lists it. This chain joins TRBV7-2 and TRBJ2-5; the table's D call TRBD2 went unverified against the DNA. The CDR3 region is 8 residues in length, termini included. The germline V gene encodes CDR1 SGHTA and CDR2 FQGNSA. CDR3: CASSAGLS.

This CDR3 is CASSIAARQLIHYEQYF. Here the CDR3 DNA reads TGTGCCAGTAGTATAGCGGCGCGGCAGTTAATACACTACGAGCAGTACTTC. This rearrangement joins TRBV19 to TRBJ2-1; no reliable D call. Near its end, the DNA agrees better with TRBJ2-7, so the J call may be wrong. The CDR3 is 17 amino acids. Germline CDR1 reads LNHDA; CDR2 reads SQIVND (reference sequence).

V usage is TRBV7-9 and J usage is TRBJ2-1; D not certain. The J call is in doubt because the DNA end fits TRBJ2-3 better. Germline CDR1 reads SEHNR; CDR2 reads FQNEAQ (reference sequence). CDR3 size: 15 residues. The CDR3 region is CASSPSSSAPDTQYF. The CDR3 DNA is TGTGCCAGCAGCCCGTCTAGTTCCGCCCCAGATACGCAGTATTTT.

V gene TRBV15 combines with J gene TRBJ2-2; a possible D gene is TRBD2 (6 bases). Germline loops: CDR1 LNHNV, CDR2 YYDKDF (reference sequence). The V end lost 1 base, the J end lost 5 bases, and 17 bases lay between the germline ends. The length of the CDR3 is 17 residues. CDR3 residues: CATSRGGIDGSTGELFF. The CDR3, as DNA: TGTGCCACCAGCAGAGGCGGGATAGACGGGTCAACCGGGGAGCTGTTTTTT. The whole variable domain, filled in from reference TRBV15 and TRBJ2-2, reads DAMVIQNPRYQVTQFGKPVTLSCSQTLNHNVMYWYQQKSSQAPKLLFHYYDKDFNNEADTPDNFQSRRPNTSFCFLDIRSPGLGDTAMYLCATSRGGIDGSTGELFFGEGSRLTVL.

This chain connects TRBV25-1 to TRBJ2-6; D not resolved. The V and J ends lost 4 bases and 0 bases respectively, with 10 bases between them. Germline CDR1 is MGHDK and CDR2 is SYGVNS. The CDR3 sequence is 16 residues long. CDR3 sequence reads: CASSGKACSGANVLTF. Written as DNA, the CDR3 is TGTGCCAGCAGTGGAAAGGCATGCTCTGGGGCCAACGTCCTGACTTTC.

This clonotype was counted between two and nine times. The rearrangement links TRBV28 to TRBJ2-2, with D possibly TRBD2 on 5 matching bases. Germline V CDR1 and CDR2: MDHEN, SYDVKM. This CDR3 is 13 amino acids long. The V end was cut by 4 bases, the J end by 4 bases, with 7 bases between. CDR3 region: CASSSRGTGELFF. The CDR3 region has the DNA TGTGCCAGCAGTTCCCGGGGCACCGGGGAGCTGTTTTTT.

The rearrangement joins TRBV7-3 to TRBJ2-5, with D possibly being TRBD2 (6 bases). Gene TRBJ2-1 matches the end of the DNA better, so the J call may be wrong. Germline V gene lookup returns CDR1 SGHTA and CDR2 FQGTGA. CDR3 length: 13 residues. CDR3 region: CASSLGGVGEQFF. The DNA for the CDR3 is TGTGCCAGCAGCTTAGGAGGGGTCGGCGAGCAGTTCTTC.

This CDR3 is CASSVGTSPKNIQYF. CDR3 DNA sequence: TGTGCCAGCAGCGTCGGGACCAGCCCCAAAAACATTCAGTACTTC. This chain links TRBV12-3 or TRBV12-4 with TRBJ2-4, with D perhaps being TRBD1 or TRBD2 (5 bases each). The length of the CDR3 is 15 residues. Trimming took off 6 bases at V and 2 bases at J, with 14 bases between the two ends.

In nucleotides, the CDR3 is TGTGCCAGCAGCTCGGGACTAGCGGGAGTCTACGAGCAGTACTTC. Amino acids: CASSSGLAGVYEQYF. The J gene is TRBJ2-5, the V gene TRBV7-9; the match to TRBD2 covers 14 bases. The DNA matches TRBJ2-7 better at its end, which makes the J call doubtful. The CDR3 has 15 amino acids. Germline values: CDR1 SEHNR, CDR2 FQNEAQ (reference sequence).

The chain has TRBV28 and TRBJ2-1; 8 positions agree with TRBD2. The CDR3 sequence is 16 residues long. CDR1 and CDR2 from the germline V gene are MDHEN and SYDVKM. V shed 6 bases, J shed 4 bases, and the junction held 11 bases outside the gene matches. The CDR3 region is CASRTLSGTGYNEQFF. CDR3 in DNA: TGTGCCAGCAGAACCCTTAGCGGGACTGGGTACAATGAGCAGTTCTTC.

Only one count was recorded for this clonotype. The DNA of the CDR3 is TGTGCCAGCAGCTTAGTATACAGGACCCCAGATACGCAGTTTTTT. This translates into CASSLVYRTPDTQFF. V is TRBV7-8 and J is TRBJ1-4, with D possibly matching TRBD1 (5 bases). The CDR3 length is 15 residues. V lost 1 base, J lost 16 bases, and 22 bases lay in between. Looked up from germline, CDR1 is SGHVS and CDR2 is FQNEAQ.

This CDR3 reads CASSPTANSGNTIYF. The CDR3 DNA is TGTGCCAGCAGCCCGACGGCGAACTCTGGAAACACCATATATTTT. This chain connects TRBV7-2 to TRBJ1-3; unclear D gene. The germline CDR1 and CDR2 sequences are SGHTA and FQGNSA. V gave up 5 bases and J gave up 0 bases, with 11 bases separating them. The CDR3 runs 15 residues.

This clonotype has just a few counts. This chain links TRBV7-8 with TRBJ2-3; 9 nucleotides align to TRBD1. Germline CDR1 SGHVS, CDR2 FQNEAQ. The CDR3 loop spans 14 amino acids. Trimming took 5 bases from V and 4 from J; bases not matched to a gene: 4. The CDR3 reads CASSHRTGADTQYF. CDR3 bases: TGTGCCAGCAGCCACCGGACAGGGGCAGATACGCAGTATTTT.

This clonotype was seen repeatedly, ten times or more. V and J are TRBV2 and TRBJ2-5; D remains unclear. CDR1 and CDR2 from the germline V gene are SNHLY and FYNNEI. V was pared by 4 bases and J by 1 base, with 13 bases between. The CDR3 has 15 residues. This chain's CDR3 is CASSVDSTGQETQYF. The CDR3 nucleotides read TGTGCCAGCAGTGTAGATTCGACTGGCCAAGAGACCCAGTACTTC.

V gene TRBV5-5 combines with J gene TRBJ2-3, with 9 bases that match TRBD2. This CDR3 comprises 16 residues. V lost 0 bases, J lost 2 bases, and 4 bases stayed unmatched. From germline, CDR1 is SGHKS and CDR2 YYEKEE (reference sequence). The CDR3 loop reads CASSLGASGTTDTQYF. The CDR3 region has the DNA TGTGCCAGCAGCTTGGGAGCTAGCGGGACCACAGATACGCAGTATTTT.

The V and J genes are TRBV7-2 and TRBJ1-4; 9 bases map to TRBD1. The junction had 3 bases not matched to a gene; V was cut back by 6 bases and J by 4 bases. This CDR3 is 14 amino acids long. The germline gives CDR1 SGHTA, CDR2 FQGNSA. CDR3 amino acids: CASSPDRGNEKLFF. DNA for the CDR3: TGTGCCAGCAGTCCGGACAGGGGTAATGAAAAACTGTTTTTT. Looking up the rest from reference TRBV7-2 and TRBJ1-4 gives the full variable domain: GAGVSQSPSNKVTEKGKDVELRCDPISGHTALYWYRQSLGQGLEFLIYFQGNSAPDKSGLPSDRFSAERTGGSVSTLTIQRTQQEDSAVYLCASSPDRGNEKLFFGSGTQLSVL.

Worth noting for this clonotype: One end of the junction does not line up with germline, which may come from a read error. The rearrangement joins TRBV7-6 to TRBJ2-1, with D perhaps matching TRBD2 (7 bases). CDR1 is SGHVS, CDR2 FNYEAQ, per germline. The CDR3 has 11 amino acids. In DNA form, the CDR3 reads TGTGCCAGCAGCTTATCAGGGAGGGGGTACTTC. It is translated as CASSLSGRGYF. Drawing the rest from reference TRBV7-6 and TRBJ2-1, the complete variable domain is GAGVSQSPRYKVTKRGQDVALRCDPISGHVSLYWYRQALGQGPEFLTYFNYEAQQDKSGLPNDRFSAERPEGSISTLTIQRTEQRDSAMYRCASSLSGRGYFGPGTRLTVL.

This CDR3 reads CASSLYKGQGANYGYTF. DNA of the CDR3: TGTGCCAGCAGCTTGTACAAGGGGCAGGGGGCTAACTATGGCTACACCTTC. The chain is built from TRBV7-8 and TRBJ2-7; 7 nucleotides line up with TRBD1. The DNA end is more similar to TRBJ1-2, so the J call may be wrong. This CDR3 has 17 amino acids. Germline loops: CDR1 SGHVS, CDR2 FQNEAQ.